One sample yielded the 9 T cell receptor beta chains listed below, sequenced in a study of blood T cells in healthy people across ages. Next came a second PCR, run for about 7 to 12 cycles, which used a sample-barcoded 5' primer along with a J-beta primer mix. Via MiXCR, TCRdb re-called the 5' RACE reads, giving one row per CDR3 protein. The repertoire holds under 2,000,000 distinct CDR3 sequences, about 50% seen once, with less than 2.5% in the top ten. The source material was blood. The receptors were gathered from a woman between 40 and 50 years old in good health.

CDR3 sequence: CASSPFRGGRPSYEQYF. In DNA, the CDR3 is TGTGCCAGCAGCCCCTTCCGGGGGGGTCGCCCGAGCTACGAGCAGTACTTC. V and J are TRBV6-1 and TRBJ2-7, with TRBD2 matching over 8 bases. The CDR3 is 17 residues long. The germline CDR1 and CDR2 sequences are MNHNS and SASEGT. The V and J ends lost 6 bases and 3 bases, in that order; junction bases with no gene match: 16.

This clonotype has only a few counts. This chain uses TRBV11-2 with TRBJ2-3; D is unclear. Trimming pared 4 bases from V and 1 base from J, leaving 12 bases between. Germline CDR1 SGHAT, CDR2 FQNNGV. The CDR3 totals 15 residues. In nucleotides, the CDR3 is TGTGCCAGCAGCTCGACATCCCCCCGCACAGATACGCAGTATTTT. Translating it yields CASSSTSPRTDTQYF.

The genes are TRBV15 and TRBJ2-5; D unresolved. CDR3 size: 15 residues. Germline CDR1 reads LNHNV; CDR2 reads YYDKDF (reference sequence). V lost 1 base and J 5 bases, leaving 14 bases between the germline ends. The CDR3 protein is CATSRANNLLETQYF. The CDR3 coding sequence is TGTGCCACCAGCAGAGCAAACAACCTCCTGGAGACCCAGTACTTC.

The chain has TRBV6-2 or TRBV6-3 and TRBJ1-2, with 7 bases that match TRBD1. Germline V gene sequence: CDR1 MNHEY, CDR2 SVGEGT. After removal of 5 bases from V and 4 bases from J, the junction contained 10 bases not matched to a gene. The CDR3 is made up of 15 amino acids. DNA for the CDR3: TGTGCCAGCAGTACCTTGGGCAGGGGGACCTATGGCTACACCTTC. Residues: CASSTLGRGTYGYTF.

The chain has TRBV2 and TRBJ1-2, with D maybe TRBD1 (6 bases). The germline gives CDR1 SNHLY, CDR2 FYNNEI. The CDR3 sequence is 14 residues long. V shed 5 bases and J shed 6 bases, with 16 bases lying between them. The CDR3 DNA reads TGTGCCAGCAGTACCCCGACAGGTTTGGATGGCTACACCTTC. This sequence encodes CASSTPTGLDGYTF.

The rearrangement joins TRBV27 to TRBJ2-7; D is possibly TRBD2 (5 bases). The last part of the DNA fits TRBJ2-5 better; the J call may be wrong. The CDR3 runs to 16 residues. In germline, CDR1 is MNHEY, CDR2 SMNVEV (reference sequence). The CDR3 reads CASSPAAGEYQETQYF. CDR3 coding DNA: TGTGCCAGCAGCCCAGCGGCAGGCGAATACCAAGAGACCCAGTACTTC.

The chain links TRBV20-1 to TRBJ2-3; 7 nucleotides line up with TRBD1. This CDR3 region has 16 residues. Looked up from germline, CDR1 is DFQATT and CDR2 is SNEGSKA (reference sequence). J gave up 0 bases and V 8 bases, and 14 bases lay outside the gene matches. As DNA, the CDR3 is TGCAGTTCGTTAATCTCCGTGACAGGGAGCACAGATACGCAGTATTTT. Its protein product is CSSLISVTGSTDTQYF.

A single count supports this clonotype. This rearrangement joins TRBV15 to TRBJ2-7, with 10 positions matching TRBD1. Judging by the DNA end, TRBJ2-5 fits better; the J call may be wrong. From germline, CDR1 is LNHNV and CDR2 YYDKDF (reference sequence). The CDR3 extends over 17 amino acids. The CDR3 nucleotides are TGTGCCACCAGCAAAATAATTATGACAGGGGGCGTGGAGACCCAGTACTTC. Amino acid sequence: CATSKIIMTGGVETQYF.

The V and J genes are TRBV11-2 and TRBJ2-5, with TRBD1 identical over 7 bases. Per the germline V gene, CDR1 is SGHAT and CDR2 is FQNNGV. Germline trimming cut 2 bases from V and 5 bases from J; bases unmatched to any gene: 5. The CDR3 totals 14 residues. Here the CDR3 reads CASSLNTGVETQYF. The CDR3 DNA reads TGTGCCAGCAGCTTAAACACAGGGGTGGAGACCCAGTACTTC.